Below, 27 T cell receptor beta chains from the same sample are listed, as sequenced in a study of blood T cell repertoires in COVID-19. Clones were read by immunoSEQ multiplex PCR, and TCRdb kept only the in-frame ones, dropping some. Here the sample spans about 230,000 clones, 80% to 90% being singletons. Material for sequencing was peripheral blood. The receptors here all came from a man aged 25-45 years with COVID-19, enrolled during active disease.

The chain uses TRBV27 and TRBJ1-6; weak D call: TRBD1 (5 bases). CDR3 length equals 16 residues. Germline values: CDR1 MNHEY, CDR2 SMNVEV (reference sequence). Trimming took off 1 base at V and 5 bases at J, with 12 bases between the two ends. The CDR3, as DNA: TGTGCCAGCAGTTTATACTACAGGCCAGATAATTCACCCCTCCACTTT. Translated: CASSLYYRPDNSPLHF.

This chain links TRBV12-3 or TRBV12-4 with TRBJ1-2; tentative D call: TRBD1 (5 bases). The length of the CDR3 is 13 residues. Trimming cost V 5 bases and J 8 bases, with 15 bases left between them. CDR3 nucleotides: TGTGCCAGCAGTCCCCGCCGGGGGTCCGGCTACACCTTC. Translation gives CASSPRRGSGYTF.

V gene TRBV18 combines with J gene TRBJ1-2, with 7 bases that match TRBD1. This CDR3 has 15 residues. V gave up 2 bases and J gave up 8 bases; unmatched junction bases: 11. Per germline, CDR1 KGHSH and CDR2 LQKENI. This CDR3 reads CASSPGEGASRGYTF. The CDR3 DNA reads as TGTGCCAGCTCACCAGGCGAGGGGGCTAGTCGAGGCTACACCTTC.

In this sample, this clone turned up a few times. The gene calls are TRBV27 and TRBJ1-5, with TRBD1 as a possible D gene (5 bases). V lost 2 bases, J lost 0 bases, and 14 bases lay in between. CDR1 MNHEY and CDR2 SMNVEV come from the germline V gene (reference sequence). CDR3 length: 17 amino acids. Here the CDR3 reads CASSLMSGKYSNQPQHF. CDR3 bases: TGTGCCAGCAGTTTAATGTCAGGGAAATATAGCAATCAGCCCCAGCATTTT.

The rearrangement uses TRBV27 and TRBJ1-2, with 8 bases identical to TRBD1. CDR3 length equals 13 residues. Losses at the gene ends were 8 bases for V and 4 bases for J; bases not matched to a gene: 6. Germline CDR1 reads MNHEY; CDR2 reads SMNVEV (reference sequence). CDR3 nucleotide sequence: TGTGCCAGCTATACAGGGGGAGGCTATGGCTACACCTTC. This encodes CASYTGGGYGYTF.

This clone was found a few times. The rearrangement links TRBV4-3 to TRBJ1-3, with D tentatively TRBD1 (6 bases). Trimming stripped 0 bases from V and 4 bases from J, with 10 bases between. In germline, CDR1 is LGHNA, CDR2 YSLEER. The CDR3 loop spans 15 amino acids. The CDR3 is CASSQDEGDGNTIYF. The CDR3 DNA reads TGCGCCAGCAGCCAAGATGAGGGGGACGGAAACACCATATATTTT.

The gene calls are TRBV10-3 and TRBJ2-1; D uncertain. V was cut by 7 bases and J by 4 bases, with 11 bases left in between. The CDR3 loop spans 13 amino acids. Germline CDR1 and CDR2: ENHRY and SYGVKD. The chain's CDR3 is CAITPYLYNEQFF. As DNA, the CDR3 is TGTGCCATCACCCCCTACTTATACAATGAGCAGTTCTTC.

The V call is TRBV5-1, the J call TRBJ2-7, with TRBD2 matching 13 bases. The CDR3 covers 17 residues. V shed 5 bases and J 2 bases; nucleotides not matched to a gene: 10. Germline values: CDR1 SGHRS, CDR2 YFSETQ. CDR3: CASRWTSGTSGTYEQYF. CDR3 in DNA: TGCGCCAGCAGGTGGACTTCCGGGACTAGCGGGACCTACGAGCAGTACTTC.

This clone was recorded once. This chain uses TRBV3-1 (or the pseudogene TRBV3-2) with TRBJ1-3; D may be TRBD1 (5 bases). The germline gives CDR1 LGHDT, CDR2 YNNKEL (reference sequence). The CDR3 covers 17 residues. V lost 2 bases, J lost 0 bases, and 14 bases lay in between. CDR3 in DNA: TGTGCCAGCAGCCAATCGCAAGGGGCGAGCTCTGGAAACACCATATATTTT. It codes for CASSQSQGASSGNTIYF.

The CDR3 DNA reads TGTGCCAGCACTGTCGGGGGAGGTGGCTATGGCTACACCTTC. Its protein product is CASTVGGGGYGYTF. V usage is TRBV11-2 and J usage is TRBJ1-2; TRBD1 is a possible D gene (5 bases). Between the trimmed V and J ends, which lost 7 bases and 4 bases, there was a span of 16 bases. The CDR3 has 14 amino acids. From germline, CDR1 is SGHAT and CDR2 FQNNGV.

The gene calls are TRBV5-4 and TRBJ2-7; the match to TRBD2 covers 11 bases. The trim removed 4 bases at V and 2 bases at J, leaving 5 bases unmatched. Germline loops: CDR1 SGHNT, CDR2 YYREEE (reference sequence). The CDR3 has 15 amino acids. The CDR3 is CASSRGTSGPYEQYF. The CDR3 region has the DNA TGTGCCAGCAGCCGCGGGACTAGCGGTCCCTACGAGCAGTACTTC.

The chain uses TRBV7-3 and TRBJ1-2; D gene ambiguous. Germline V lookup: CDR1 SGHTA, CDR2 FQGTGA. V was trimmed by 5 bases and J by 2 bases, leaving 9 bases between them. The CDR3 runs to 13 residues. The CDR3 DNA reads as TGTGCCAGCAGCCTGAATCAGAACTATGGCTACACCTTC. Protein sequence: CASSLNQNYGYTF.

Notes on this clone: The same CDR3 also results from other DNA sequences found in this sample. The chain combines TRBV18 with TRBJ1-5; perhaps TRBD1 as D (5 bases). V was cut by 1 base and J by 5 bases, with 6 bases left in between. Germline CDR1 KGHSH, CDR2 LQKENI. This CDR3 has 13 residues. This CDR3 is CASSPQGDQPQHF. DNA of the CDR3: TGTGCCAGCTCACCACAAGGGGATCAGCCCCAGCATTTT.

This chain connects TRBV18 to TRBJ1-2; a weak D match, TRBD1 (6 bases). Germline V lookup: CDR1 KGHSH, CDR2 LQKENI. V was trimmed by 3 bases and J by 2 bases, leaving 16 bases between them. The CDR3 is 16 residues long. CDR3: CASSPLDRLLNYGYTF. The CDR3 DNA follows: TGTGCCAGCTCACCCCTAGACAGGCTCCTCAACTATGGCTACACCTTC.

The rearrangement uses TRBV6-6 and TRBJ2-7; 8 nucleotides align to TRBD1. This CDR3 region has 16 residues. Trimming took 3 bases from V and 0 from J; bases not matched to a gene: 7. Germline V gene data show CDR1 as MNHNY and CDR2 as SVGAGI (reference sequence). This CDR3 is CASSYSTGQVSYEQYF. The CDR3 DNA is TGTGCCAGCAGTTATTCAACGGGACAGGTCTCCTACGAGCAGTACTTC.

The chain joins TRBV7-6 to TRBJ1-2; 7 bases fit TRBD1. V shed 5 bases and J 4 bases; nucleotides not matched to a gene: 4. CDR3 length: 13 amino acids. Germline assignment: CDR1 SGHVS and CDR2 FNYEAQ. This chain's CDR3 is CASSVGQTYGYTF. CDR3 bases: TGTGCCAGCAGCGTGGGACAGACCTATGGCTACACCTTC.

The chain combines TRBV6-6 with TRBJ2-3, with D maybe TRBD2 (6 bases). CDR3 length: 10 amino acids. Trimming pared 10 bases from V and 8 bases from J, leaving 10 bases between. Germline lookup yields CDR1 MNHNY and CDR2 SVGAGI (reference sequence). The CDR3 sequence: CATRDFTQYF. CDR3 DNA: TGTGCCACCCGGGACTTTACGCAGTATTTT.

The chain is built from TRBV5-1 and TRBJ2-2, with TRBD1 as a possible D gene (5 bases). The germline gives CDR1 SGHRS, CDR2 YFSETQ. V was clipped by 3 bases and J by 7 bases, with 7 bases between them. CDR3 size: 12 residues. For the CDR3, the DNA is TGCGCCAGCAGCTACGACAGCGGGGAGCTGTTTTTT. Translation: CASSYDSGELFF.

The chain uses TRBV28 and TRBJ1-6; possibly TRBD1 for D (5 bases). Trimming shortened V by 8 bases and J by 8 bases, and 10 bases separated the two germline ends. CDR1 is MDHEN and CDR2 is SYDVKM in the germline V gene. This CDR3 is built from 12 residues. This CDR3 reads CASGSGDSPLHF. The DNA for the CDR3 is TGTGCCAGCGGTTCGGGGGATTCACCCCTCCACTTT.

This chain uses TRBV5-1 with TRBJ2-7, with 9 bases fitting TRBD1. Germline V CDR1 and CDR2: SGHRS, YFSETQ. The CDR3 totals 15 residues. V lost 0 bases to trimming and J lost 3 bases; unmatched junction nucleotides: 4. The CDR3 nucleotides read TGCGCCAGCAGCTTGGCCGCGGGACAGGGCTACGAGCAGTACTTC. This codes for CASSLAAGQGYEQYF.

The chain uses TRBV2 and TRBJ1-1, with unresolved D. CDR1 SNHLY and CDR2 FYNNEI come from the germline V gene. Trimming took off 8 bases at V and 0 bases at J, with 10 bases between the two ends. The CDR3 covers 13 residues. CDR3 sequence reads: CASSHSLNTEAFF. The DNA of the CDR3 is TGTGCCAGCTCTCACTCGTTGAACACTGAAGCTTTCTTT.

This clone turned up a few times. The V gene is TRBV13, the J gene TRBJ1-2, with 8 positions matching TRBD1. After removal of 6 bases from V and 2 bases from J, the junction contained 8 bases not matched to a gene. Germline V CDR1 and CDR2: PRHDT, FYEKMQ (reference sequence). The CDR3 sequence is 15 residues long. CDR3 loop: CASSSRSGGNYGYTF. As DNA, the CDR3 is TGTGCCAGCAGTTCCCGGTCAGGGGGCAACTATGGCTACACCTTC.

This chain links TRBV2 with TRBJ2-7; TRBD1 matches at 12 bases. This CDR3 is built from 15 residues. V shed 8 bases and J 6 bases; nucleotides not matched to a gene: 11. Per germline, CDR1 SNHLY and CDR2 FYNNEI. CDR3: CASPLPGTGGFEQYF. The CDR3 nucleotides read TGTGCCAGCCCCTTACCGGGGACAGGGGGCTTCGAGCAGTACTTC.

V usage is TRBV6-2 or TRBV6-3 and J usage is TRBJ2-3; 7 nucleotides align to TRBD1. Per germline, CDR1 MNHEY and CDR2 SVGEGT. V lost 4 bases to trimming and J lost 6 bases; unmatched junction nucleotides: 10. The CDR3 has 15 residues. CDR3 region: CASSFRDSTPDTQYF. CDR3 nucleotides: TGTGCCAGCAGTTTCCGGGACAGTACCCCCGATACGCAGTATTTT.

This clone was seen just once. CDR3 in amino acids: CASSQRMVNTEAFF. The CDR3 DNA follows: TGCGCCAGCAGCCAGCGGATGGTGAACACTGAAGCTTTCTTT. This chain connects TRBV4-1 to TRBJ1-1; D is uncertain. V shed 3 bases and J shed 0 bases, with 8 bases lying between them. CDR1 is MGHRA, CDR2 YSYEKL, per germline. The CDR3 extends over 14 amino acids.

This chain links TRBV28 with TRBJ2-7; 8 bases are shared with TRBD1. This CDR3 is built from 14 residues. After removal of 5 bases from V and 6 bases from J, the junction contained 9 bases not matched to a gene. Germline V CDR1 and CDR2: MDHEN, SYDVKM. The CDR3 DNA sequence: TGTGCCAGCAGTACAGGACAGGGTGGGGGCGAGCAGTACTTC. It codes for CASSTGQGGGEQYF.

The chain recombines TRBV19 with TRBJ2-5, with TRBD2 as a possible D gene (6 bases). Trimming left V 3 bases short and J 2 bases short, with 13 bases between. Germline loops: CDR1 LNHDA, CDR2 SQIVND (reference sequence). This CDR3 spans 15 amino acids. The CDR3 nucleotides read TGTGCCAGTAGTATTTACGCCGGGACTCAAGAGACCCAGTACTTC. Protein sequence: CASSIYAGTQETQYF. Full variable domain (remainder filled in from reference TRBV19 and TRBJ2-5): DGGITQSPKYLFRKEGQNVTLSCEQNLNHDAMYWYRQDPGQGLRLIYYSQIVNDFQKGDIAEGYSVSREKKESFPLTVTSAQKNPTAFYLCASSIYAGTQETQYFGPGTRLLVL.